Sequencing of this T cell receptor beta chain was carried out in a study of CD8 T cells in Susac syndrome. Trimming took 8 bases from V and 0 from J, leaving 2 bases between them. The CDR3 sequence is 11 residues long. Germline V gene lookup returns CDR1 MDHEN and CDR2 SYDVKM. RNA totalling roughly 0.5 to 1 ug underwent reverse transcription with random hexamers. Across 54 Vbeta and 13 Jbeta, TCR beta CDR3 was amplified with immunoSEQ multiplex PCR. TCRdb recomputed calls from the immunoSEQ multiplex PCR reads with MiXCR, one row per CDR3 protein. The sample has 120,000 or so distinct CDR3 sequences, about 95% seen once; the top ten hold about 0.098%. Study results and limitations: Only a relatively small number of individuals were included in the TCR sequencing and HLA analysis.

In regard to this clonotype: The antigen remains unidentified.

The controls, all healthy donors, were matched for age and sex. The chain carries TRBV28 and TRBJ2-1, with no clear D. The material sequenced was CD4+ T cells from PBMCs. The sequence was collected from a human donor in good health. The CDR3 sequence is CASGSYNEQFF. The CDR3 coding sequence is TGTGCCAGCGGCTCCTACAATGAGCAGTTCTTC.